One sample yielded the 7 T cell receptor beta chains listed below, sequenced in a study of blood T cell repertoires in COVID-19 (dated by TCRdb to 2018 to 2021). The library was generated by the immunoSEQ multiplex PCR assay. TCRdb provides this immuneACCESS table in a form limited to in-frame rearrangements. Some clones are lacking; in checked studies, under half of them reflect an unresolved V gene, and why the rest are absent is not known. The sample table lists approximately 100,000 clones, 69% of them with a count of one. The ten largest clones add up to about 5.9% of the sample. Sequencing used peripheral blood. These receptors all come from a man at least 80 years old with acute or convalescent COVID-19.

CDR3 nucleotides: TGTGCCAGCAGCAAAGACCTCCGGGGGGCAGCCACTGAAGCTTTCTTT. Its protein is CASSKDLRGAATEAFF. V usage is TRBV7-6 and J usage is TRBJ1-1; D possibly corresponds to TRBD1 (6 bases). The CDR3 extends over 16 amino acids. Germline V gives CDR1 SGHVS, CDR2 FNYEAQ. V dropped 5 bases and J dropped 4 bases, with 20 bases sitting between them.

This clone was seen at least ten times. The rearrangement links TRBV3-1 (or the pseudogene TRBV3-2) to TRBJ2-7; TRBD1 matches at 9 bases. Germline trimming cut 3 bases from V and 5 bases from J; bases unmatched to any gene: 5. CDR3 length: 14 amino acids. Germline CDR1 is LGHDT and CDR2 is YNNKEL (reference sequence). The CDR3 loop is CASSHGTGTDEQYF. In DNA form, the CDR3 reads TGTGCCAGCAGCCATGGGACAGGGACAGACGAGCAGTACTTC.

The rearrangement uses TRBV28 and TRBJ1-2; D uncertain. The CDR3 is 13 amino acids. Trimming left V 6 bases short and J 2 bases short, with 10 bases between. Germline CDR1 and CDR2: MDHEN and SYDVKM. The CDR3 DNA reads as TGTGCCAGCAGCGAACAGTTAAACTATGGCTACACCTTC. Translating gives CASSEQLNYGYTF.

This chain links TRBV7-8 with TRBJ1-3; D might be TRBD1 (6 bases). The ends were cut back, 5 bases at V and 6 bases at J, with 11 bases in the middle. The CDR3 sequence is 13 residues long. Germline CDR1 is SGHVS and CDR2 is FQNEAQ. CDR3 in amino acids: CASSRDRKNTIYF. The CDR3 DNA follows: TGTGCCAGCAGCCGCGACAGGAAAAACACCATATATTTT.

This clone was found a few times. The V call is TRBV28, the J call TRBJ1-2; D is possibly TRBD1 (6 bases). From germline, CDR1 is MDHEN and CDR2 SYDVKM. Trimming stripped 6 bases from V and 4 bases from J, with 15 bases between. The CDR3 has 14 amino acids. In nucleotides, the CDR3 is TGTGCCAGCAGCGGGGACACCGGATCCTATGGCTACACCTTC. Amino acids: CASSGDTGSYGYTF.

In this sample, this clone turned up a few times. The genes are TRBV5-6 and TRBJ1-2; D is possibly TRBD1 (5 bases). Germline values: CDR1 SGHDT, CDR2 YYEEEE. This CDR3 is 18 amino acids long. V was shortened by 0 bases and J by 4 bases, with 22 bases between the two germline ends. The CDR3 nucleotides read TGTGCCAGCAGCTTGGAGGAGGGGATGGGGTTTGTCGGCTATGGCTACACCTTC. Translation gives CASSLEEGMGFVGYGYTF.

The chain joins TRBV19 to TRBJ1-1; D ambiguous. Germline-derived CDR1 and CDR2 are LNHDA and SQIVND (reference sequence). The V end was cut by 1 base, the J end by 2 bases, with 14 bases between. This CDR3 has 16 residues. CDR3 sequence: CASSIGNRVLNTEAFF. The DNA for the CDR3 is TGTGCCAGTAGTATAGGGAACCGGGTTCTCAACACTGAAGCTTTCTTT.